Listed below are T cell receptor beta chains from one sample, sequenced in a study of OX40 agonist ivuxolimab in advanced cancers. Generated by immunoSEQ multiplex PCR, the TCRdb table keeps only in-frame clones and is missing some. The data hold 40,000 or so clones, with about 92% observed a single time. The sample consisted of CD4+ or CD8+ T cells sorted from blood, taken in a trial of the OX40 agonist ivuxolimab. These receptors were obtained from an adult with an advanced solid tumor such as melanoma, head and neck, liver or kidney cancer. Each CDR3 is given without its conserved first and last residue. Clone size is stated in some rows and not others, as once, few, many or a class when expanded.

NA,TRBV11-2,TRBJ1-1,ASSRFRTVNTEAF
NA,TRBV4-2,TRBJ1-4,ASSQPTELGEKLF
NA,TRBV20-1,TRBJ2-6,SDDYSNVLT
NA,TRBV2,TRBJ2-5,ASKTSGRETQY
NA,TRBV6-1,TRBJ1-4,ASSEQGVWEKLF
NA,TRBV19,TRBJ2-5,ASSIRDTRQETQY
NA,TRBV19,TRBJ2-1,ASSIDRTSGVSSYNEQF
once,TRBV9,TRBJ2-3,ASSVSASGSTDTQY
NA,TRBV14,TRBJ1-1,ASSQDQRQGRNTEAF
NA,TRBV27,TRBJ2-3,ASSPGGGTDTQY
NA,TRBV27,TRBJ1-1,ASSPTGYTEAF
once,TRBV27,TRBJ2-1,ASTGTSSYNEQF
NA,TRBV19,TRBJ2-3,ASHDQASTDTQY
NA,TRBV6-5,TRBJ2-2,ASSYVLAGTPGELF
once,TRBV21-1,TRBJ2-5,ASSKAISGREETQY
NA,TRBV7-2,TRBJ2-1,ASSLALAGGGNYNEQF
NA,TRBV28,TRBJ1-1,ASTPLGSPLNTEAF
NA,TRBV19,TRBJ1-5,ASSPIHQPQH
NA,TRBV4-3,TRBJ1-1,ASSPDEDTEAF
NA,TRBV11-2,TRBJ1-1,ASSLGTIEAF
NA,TRBV19,TRBJ1-2,ASNPEDGNYGYT
NA,TRBV7-9,TRBJ2-1,ASSRNEQF
NA,TRBV7-8,TRBJ1-1,ASSRGEGEAF
NA,TRBV14,TRBJ2-7,ASSQYEGIPYEQY
once,TRBV6-6,TRBJ1-1,ASTTGPEAF
NA,TRBV7-5,TRBJ1-2,ARSPLQGLPYGYT
NA,TRBV21-1,TRBJ2-7,ASRNRVGVSYEQY
NA,TRBV2,TRBJ2-4,ATLGQSNIQY
NA,TRBV28,TRBJ1-4,ASTVGLGEHEKLF
NA,TRBV5-1,TRBJ2-1,ASSLGGGSYNEQF
NA,TRBV28,TRBJ2-1,ASSFIRGLSNEQF
NA,TRBV7-9,TRBJ1-1,ASSLTVNSEAF
NA,TRBV5-1,TRBJ2-3,ASSWGTPGMPDTQY
NA,TRBV5-4,TRBJ2-1,ASSLGLLFEQF
NA,TRBV4-1,TRBJ1-4,ASSRLETDREKLF
NA,TRBV5-8,TRBJ1-5,ASSLGGFSNQPQH
NA,TRBV19,TRBJ2-1,ASSIGGSDEQF
NA,TRBV19,TRBJ2-1,ASSSGVHEQF
NA,TRBV13,TRBJ2-5,ASSLAQREETQY
NA,TRBV13,TRBJ2-7,ASSLGQREGVKSWEQY
NA,TRBV7-9,TRBJ2-3,ASRGQGQKGDTQY